A selection of T cell receptor beta chains follows, all from one sample in a study of shared clonotypes between healthy human individuals. Sequencing was performed with immunoSEQ multiplex PCR; in TCRdb, only in-frame clones are kept and a portion is missing. The sample lists about 2.3 million clones; roughly 90% were seen once. What was sequenced was naive CD4+ T cells from PBMCs. Receptors were obtained from a man aged 18 to 29 in good health. Some clones in this sample may be carry-over from other donors' samples. The CDR3 runs from the conserved cysteine through the conserved F or W. Each record gives: clone size, J gene, V gene, D gene, CDR3 protein, CDR3 DNA. D genes are given only for firm matches. For some rows the clone size is stated as once, few or many, or as a class when expanded; others skip it.

clone size: NA; J gene: TRBJ1-2; V gene: TRBV30; D gene: TRBD1; CDR3 protein: CALHNRGANYGYTF; CDR3 DNA: TGTGCCTTACACAACAGGGGAGCTAACTATGGCTACACCTTC
clone size: NA; J gene: TRBJ2-6; V gene: TRBV5-1; D gene: NA; CDR3 protein: CASSPLGANVLTF; CDR3 DNA: TGCGCCAGCAGTCCCTTGGGGGCCAACGTCCTGACTTTC
clone size: NA; J gene: TRBJ2-7; V gene: TRBV6-6; D gene: TRBD2; CDR3 protein: CASSKFPGLAGGEQYF; CDR3 DNA: TGTGCCAGCAGTAAATTCCCGGGACTAGCGGGAGGTGAGCAGTACTTC
clone size: NA; J gene: TRBJ2-7; V gene: TRBV5-1; D gene: NA; CDR3 protein: CASSLVFGEQYF; CDR3 DNA: TGCGCCAGCAGCTTGGTCTTCGGGGAGCAGTACTTC
clone size: NA; J gene: TRBJ2-2; V gene: TRBV25-1; D gene: TRBD1; CDR3 protein: CASSEKDRAGGELFF; CDR3 DNA: TGTGCCAGCAGTGAGAAGGACAGGGCGGGCGGGGAGCTGTTTTTT
clone size: NA; J gene: TRBJ2-1; V gene: TRBV4-2; D gene: NA; CDR3 protein: CASSHPTRLHEELSSYNEQFF; CDR3 DNA: TGTGCCAGCAGCCACCCCACGAGGCTTCACGAAGAATTGAGCTCCTACAATGAGCAGTTCTTC
clone size: NA; J gene: TRBJ2-7; V gene: TRBV5-1; D gene: TRBD1; CDR3 protein: CASSDSGTGGFNEQYF; CDR3 DNA: TGCGCCAGCAGCGATTCCGGGACAGGGGGCTTTAACGAGCAGTACTTC
clone size: NA; J gene: TRBJ2-5; V gene: TRBV5-1; D gene: NA; CDR3 protein: CARIYKIQETQYF; CDR3 DNA: TGCGCCAGGATATACAAGATCCAAGAGACCCAGTACTTC
clone size: NA; J gene: TRBJ1-2; V gene: TRBV28; D gene: TRBD1; CDR3 protein: CASSPPVGQGLGYTF; CDR3 DNA: TGTGCCAGCAGTCCCCCCGTGGGACAGGGGTTAGGCTACACCTTC
clone size: NA; J gene: TRBJ2-7; V gene: TRBV28; D gene: NA; CDR3 protein: CASSLEGEQYF; CDR3 DNA: TGTGCCAGCAGTTTGGAGGGGGAGCAGTACTTC
clone size: NA; J gene: TRBJ2-7; V gene: TRBV5-6; D gene: TRBD1; CDR3 protein: CASSLAGDRGPLEQYF; CDR3 DNA: TGTGCCAGCAGCTTAGCAGGGGACAGGGGGCCACTAGAGCAGTACTTC
clone size: NA; J gene: TRBJ2-1; V gene: TRBV28; D gene: TRBD2; CDR3 protein: CASSLRLSSGSRDEQFF; CDR3 DNA: TGTGCCAGCAGTTTACGGCTTAGTAGCGGGAGTAGGGATGAGCAGTTCTTC
clone size: NA; J gene: TRBJ2-7; V gene: TRBV6-1; D gene: TRBD2; CDR3 protein: CASSLTGLAGVEQYF; CDR3 DNA: TGTGCCAGCAGTCTTACGGGACTAGCGGGAGTCGAGCAGTACTTC
clone size: NA; J gene: TRBJ2-7; V gene: TRBV10-3; D gene: TRBD2; CDR3 protein: CAITDGTSGSGSYEQYF; CDR3 DNA: TGTGCCATCACCGACGGGACTAGCGGGAGTGGATCCTACGAGCAGTACTTC
clone size: NA; J gene: TRBJ1-1; V gene: TRBV19; D gene: NA; CDR3 protein: CASSHRTQGATEAFF; CDR3 DNA: TGTGCCAGTAGCCACCGAACACAGGGTGCCACTGAAGCTTTCTTT
clone size: NA; J gene: TRBJ1-5; V gene: TRBV6-1; D gene: TRBD1; CDR3 protein: CASSERGQGGNQPQHF; CDR3 DNA: TGTGCCAGCAGTGAAAGGGGACAGGGAGGCAATCAGCCCCAGCATTTT
clone size: NA; J gene: TRBJ1-2; V gene: TRBV11-2; D gene: TRBD1; CDR3 protein: CASSRTGDYGYTF; CDR3 DNA: TGTGCCAGCAGCCGAACAGGGGACTATGGCTACACCTTC
clone size: NA; J gene: TRBJ1-5; V gene: TRBV2; D gene: NA; CDR3 protein: CASSDTGNQPQHF; CDR3 DNA: TGTGCCAGCAGTGACACAGGGAACCAGCCCCAGCATTTT
clone size: NA; J gene: TRBJ1-5; V gene: TRBV6-1; D gene: NA; CDR3 protein: CASSEGHAQPQHF; CDR3 DNA: TGTGCCAGCAGTGAAGGACATGCTCAGCCCCAGCATTTT
clone size: NA; J gene: TRBJ2-2; V gene: TRBV13; D gene: NA; CDR3 protein: CASSLRAGRELFF; CDR3 DNA: TGTGCCAGCAGCTTACGAGCTGGAAGGGAGCTGTTTTTT
clone size: NA; J gene: TRBJ2-1; V gene: TRBV15; D gene: NA; CDR3 protein: CATSRAGGSYNEQFF; CDR3 DNA: TGTGCCACCAGCAGAGCTGGCGGCTCCTACAATGAGCAGTTCTTC
clone size: NA; J gene: TRBJ2-7; V gene: TRBV5-1; D gene: NA; CDR3 protein: CASSLTLNNRDDEQYF; CDR3 DNA: TGCGCCAGCAGCTTAACCCTAAACAACAGGGATGACGAGCAGTACTTC
clone size: NA; J gene: TRBJ1-5; V gene: TRBV15; D gene: NA; CDR3 protein: CATSRGGNQPQHF; CDR3 DNA: TGTGCCACCAGCAGAGGAGGGAATCAGCCCCAGCATTTT
clone size: NA; J gene: TRBJ1-4; V gene: TRBV5-1; D gene: NA; CDR3 protein: CASKRTATNEKLFF; CDR3 DNA: TGCGCCAGCAAAAGGACAGCAACTAATGAAAAACTGTTTTTT
clone size: NA; J gene: TRBJ2-7; V gene: TRBV7-2; D gene: TRBD1; CDR3 protein: CASSLVGTESSYEQYF; CDR3 DNA: TGTGCCAGCAGCTTAGTGGGGACAGAGTCCTCCTACGAGCAGTACTTC
clone size: NA; J gene: TRBJ1-1; V gene: TRBV19; D gene: TRBD1; CDR3 protein: CASTPRGRTGMNTEAFF; CDR3 DNA: TGTGCCAGTACTCCCCGGGGGAGGACAGGCATGAACACTGAAGCTTTCTTT
clone size: NA; J gene: TRBJ1-5; V gene: TRBV6-6; D gene: NA; CDR3 protein: CASSYEHYSNQPQHF; CDR3 DNA: TGTGCCAGCAGTTACGAACACTATAGCAATCAGCCCCAGCATTTT
clone size: NA; J gene: TRBJ2-5; V gene: TRBV7-9; D gene: NA; CDR3 protein: CASSPGMWGKQETQYF; CDR3 DNA: TGTGCCAGCAGCCCCGGGATGTGGGGGAAACAAGAGACCCAGTACTTC
clone size: NA; J gene: TRBJ1-4; V gene: TRBV6-1; D gene: NA; CDR3 protein: CASSADGRFGEKLFF; CDR3 DNA: TGTGCCAGCAGTGCGGACGGCCGGTTTGGGGAAAAACTGTTTTTT
clone size: NA; J gene: TRBJ2-3; V gene: TRBV6-4; D gene: NA; CDR3 protein: CASRRSPGIDTDTQYF; CDR3 DNA: TGTGCCAGCCGCCGATCACCCGGGATCGACACAGATACGCAGTATTTT
clone size: NA; J gene: TRBJ1-1; V gene: TRBV27; D gene: NA; CDR3 protein: CASSLRGGGLATEAFF; CDR3 DNA: TGTGCCAGCAGTTTAAGGGGAGGTGGGTTGGCCACTGAAGCTTTCTTT
clone size: NA; J gene: TRBJ1-5; V gene: TRBV10-2; D gene: NA; CDR3 protein: CASSEAGAYQPQHF; CDR3 DNA: TGCGCCAGCAGTGAGGCAGGGGCTTATCAGCCCCAGCATTTT
clone size: NA; J gene: TRBJ2-1; V gene: TRBV6-6; D gene: TRBD1; CDR3 protein: CASSPSGTAYNEQFF; CDR3 DNA: TGTGCCAGCAGCCCCTCCGGGACAGCCTACAATGAGCAGTTCTTC
clone size: once; J gene: TRBJ2-7; V gene: TRBV7-9; D gene: TRBD2; CDR3 protein: CASSTTSGRLLVYEQYF; CDR3 DNA: TGTGCCAGCAGCACAACTAGCGGGAGGCTCCTTGTCTACGAGCAGTACTTC
clone size: once; J gene: TRBJ2-4; V gene: TRBV28; D gene: TRBD2; CDR3 protein: CASSLFPGRDIQYF; CDR3 DNA: TGTGCCAGCAGTTTATTTCCAGGGAGGGACATTCAGTACTTC
clone size: NA; J gene: TRBJ1-2; V gene: TRBV7-9; D gene: TRBD1; CDR3 protein: CASSYTGGNLYGYTF; CDR3 DNA: TGTGCCAGCAGTTATACAGGGGGCAACCTCTATGGCTACACCTTC
clone size: NA; J gene: TRBJ2-3; V gene: TRBV7-6; D gene: TRBD2; CDR3 protein: CASRPVAGGAADTQYF; CDR3 DNA: TGTGCCAGCAGACCCGTCGCGGGGGGCGCGGCAGATACGCAGTATTTT
clone size: NA; J gene: TRBJ2-1; V gene: TRBV6-1; D gene: TRBD1; CDR3 protein: CASRTIDRGDPPIF; CDR3 DNA: TGTGCCAGCAGGACCATAGACAGGGGGGACCCCCCGATCTTC
clone size: NA; J gene: TRBJ2-1; V gene: TRBV18; D gene: NA; CDR3 protein: CASSSQGALEYNEQFF; CDR3 DNA: TGTGCCAGCTCATCCCAGGGCGCACTTGAGTACAATGAGCAGTTCTTC
clone size: NA; J gene: TRBJ1-2; V gene: TRBV29-1; D gene: NA; CDR3 protein: CSVGEKGQGAYGYTF; CDR3 DNA: TGCAGCGTTGGAGAGAAAGGGCAGGGCGCCTATGGCTACACCTTC
clone size: once; J gene: TRBJ2-3; V gene: TRBV9; D gene: NA; CDR3 protein: CASSVFGDTQYF; CDR3 DNA: TGTGCCAGCAGCGTATTTGGAGATACGCAGTATTTT
clone size: NA; J gene: TRBJ1-4; V gene: TRBV30; D gene: NA; CDR3 protein: CAWGSGATNEKLFF; CDR3 DNA: TGTGCCTGGGGAAGTGGTGCAACTAATGAAAAACTGTTTTTT
clone size: NA; J gene: TRBJ2-5; V gene: TRBV27; D gene: NA; CDR3 protein: CASSLRLAGQETQYF; CDR3 DNA: TGTGCCAGCAGTTTAAGGCTAGCAGGCCAAGAGACCCAGTACTTC
clone size: once; J gene: TRBJ2-7; V gene: TRBV6-5; D gene: NA; CDR3 protein: CASSYGVPNYEQYF; CDR3 DNA: TGTGCCAGCAGTTACGGCGTTCCGAACTACGAGCAGTACTTC
clone size: NA; J gene: TRBJ2-2; V gene: TRBV5-1; D gene: NA; CDR3 protein: CASSLELTTGELFF; CDR3 DNA: TGCGCCAGCAGCTTGGAGCTAACCACCGGGGAGCTGTTTTTT
clone size: NA; J gene: TRBJ2-7; V gene: TRBV5-1; D gene: TRBD2; CDR3 protein: CASSLLIAGDYEQYF; CDR3 DNA: TGCGCCAGCAGCTTGCTTATAGCGGGGGACTACGAGCAGTACTTC
clone size: NA; J gene: TRBJ2-7; V gene: TRBV7-3; D gene: NA; CDR3 protein: CASSQGPPGEQYF; CDR3 DNA: TGTGCCAGCAGCCAAGGACCACCTGGGGAGCAGTACTTC
clone size: NA; J gene: TRBJ1-5; V gene: TRBV28; D gene: NA; CDR3 protein: CASSFGWSQPQHF; CDR3 DNA: TGTGCCAGCAGCTTCGGTTGGAGTCAGCCCCAGCATTTT
clone size: NA; J gene: TRBJ2-1; V gene: TRBV11-2; D gene: TRBD2; CDR3 protein: CASSWGLAGGSSSYNEQFF; CDR3 DNA: TGTGCCAGCAGCTGGGGACTAGCGGGAGGCAGTTCCTCCTACAATGAGCAGTTCTTC
clone size: NA; J gene: TRBJ1-2; V gene: TRBV19; D gene: NA; CDR3 protein: CASSLETHYGYTF; CDR3 DNA: TGTGCCAGTAGTCTGGAGACCCACTATGGCTACACCTTC